This TCR beta chain was sequenced during a study of cytomegalovirus exposure and HLA in healthy donors. The V and J ends lost 0 bases and 2 bases respectively, with 9 bases between them. The CDR3 is 15 residues long. Germline loops: CDR1 SGHNT, CDR2 YYREEE (reference sequence). Sequencing used immunoSEQ multiplex PCR; TCRdb keeps in-frame clones, though not all of them. Of roughly 98,000 clones listed, about 88% are singletons. The rearrangement joins TRBV5-4 to TRBJ2-1; D possibly corresponds to TRBD2 (6 bases). The receptor comes from a man aged 18 to 35 in good health and CMV-seropositive. Sequenced: PBMCs. The CDR3 reads CASSLDSGAYNEQFF. CDR3 nucleotides: TGTGCCAGCAGCTTGGATAGCGGTGCCTACAATGAGCAGTTCTTC.